Each of the 22 T cell receptor beta chains below was sequenced from the same sample in a study of cytomegalovirus exposure and HLA in healthy donors. The PCR was carried out with 60 Vbeta primers and 13 Jbeta primers. Repertoires were generated with immunoSEQ multiplex PCR, while TCRdb's copy carries only in-frame clones and drops some. The sample lists 200,000 or so clones, about 80% occurring once. Sequences were obtained from PBMCs. Receptor source: a woman younger than 30 in good health and CMV-seropositive.

The genes are TRBV4-1 and TRBJ1-1; D might be TRBD1 (6 bases). The V gene lost 1 base and the J gene lost 4 bases, with 22 bases spanning the gap. The CDR3 is made up of 18 amino acids. The germline V gene has CDR1 MGHRA and CDR2 YSYEKL. As DNA, the CDR3 is TGCGCCAGCAGCCAAGGCCGATCCGCAGGGGACGGGGTCACTGAAGCTTTCTTT. It translates to CASSQGRSAGDGVTEAFF.

The chain couples TRBV4-1 to TRBJ1-1; 9 bases map to TRBD1. The CDR3 is 17 amino acids. Germline trimming cut 2 bases from V and 6 bases from J; bases unmatched to any gene: 13. CDR1 and CDR2 (germline): MGHRA, YSYEKL. The CDR3 nucleotides read TGCGCCAGCAGCCAATTGGGCAGGACAGGGGCTTTCTCTGAAGCTTTCTTT. Translation: CASSQLGRTGAFSEAFF.

The chain joins TRBV6-4 to TRBJ2-3; TRBD2 aligns across 9 bases. Germline CDR1 MRHNA, CDR2 SNTAGT. The CDR3 extends over 13 amino acids. V was pared by 5 bases and J by 11 bases, with 8 bases of the junction left unmatched. The CDR3 sequence: CASSPRREGRQYF. As DNA, the CDR3 is TGTGCCAGCAGTCCCCGGCGGGAGGGGAGGCAGTATTTT.

Here the CDR3 reads CASSFITSNTREQFF. As DNA, the CDR3 is TGTGCCAGCAGCTTTATAACTAGCAACACGCGGGAGCAGTTCTTC. The chain carries TRBV7-2 and TRBJ2-1; weak D call: TRBD2 (6 bases). CDR1 and CDR2 (germline): SGHTA, FQGNSA. V shed 3 bases and J shed 10 bases, with 19 bases lying between them. This CDR3 has 15 amino acids.

The chain joins TRBV19 to TRBJ1-4; 8 positions agree with TRBD1. The CDR3 is 14 amino acids. Germline V lookup: CDR1 LNHDA, CDR2 SQIVND (reference sequence). V lost 6 bases and J lost 7; bases outside the gene matches: 7. The CDR3: CASSGAGGVEKLFF. CDR3 nucleotides: TGTGCCAGTAGCGGCGCAGGGGGCGTTGAAAAACTGTTTTTT.

The sample holds a few counts of this clone. The V and J genes are TRBV30 and TRBJ2-5; TRBD1 matches 8 bases. Unmatched junction bases numbered 12, after V lost 2 bases and J lost 4 bases. Germline V lookup: CDR1 GTSNPN, CDR2 SVGIG (reference sequence). This CDR3 spans 16 amino acids. The CDR3: CAWSSRTGSLRETQYF. DNA for the CDR3: TGTGCCTGGAGTTCCCGGACAGGGTCTCTTCGAGAGACCCAGTACTTC.

The chain links TRBV21-1 to TRBJ2-1; the table's D call TRBD2 went unverified against the DNA. TRBV21-1 is noted as a pseudogene. This CDR3 has 17 residues. The chain's CDR3 is CASTSLAGGPPNNEQFF. The CDR3 coding sequence is TGTGCCAGCACCTCCCTCGCGGGGGGGCCCCCTAACAATGAGCAGTTCTTC.

The chain links TRBV2 to TRBJ1-5; 8 positions match TRBD1. The CDR3 length is 14 residues. CDR1 and CDR2 (germline): SNHLY, FYNNEI. Unmatched junction bases numbered 3, after V lost 5 bases and J lost 3 bases. The chain's CDR3 is CASSRQGFNQPQHF. In DNA, the CDR3 is TGTGCCAGCAGTCGACAGGGGTTCAATCAGCCCCAGCATTTT.

This clone has only a few counts. The genes are TRBV7-2 and TRBJ1-5, with D possibly matching TRBD1 (5 bases). The ends were cut back, 6 bases at V and 3 bases at J, with 18 bases in the middle. The CDR3 loop spans 16 amino acids. Germline V gene lookup returns CDR1 SGHTA and CDR2 FQGNSA. This CDR3 is CASSLRGRSYNQPQHF. DNA for the CDR3: TGTGCCAGCAGTCTAAGGGGCAGGAGCTACAATCAGCCCCAGCATTTT.

The chain uses TRBV27 and TRBJ2-5, with 11 nucleotides matching TRBD1. The junction had 9 bases not matched to a gene; V was cut back by 9 bases and J by 3 bases. The length of the CDR3 is 15 residues. Germline V lookup: CDR1 MNHEY, CDR2 SMNVEV (reference sequence). CDR3 nucleotide sequence: TGTGCCAGTCCCATCCCGGGACAGGGGGAAGAGACCCAGTACTTC. Its protein is CASPIPGQGEETQYF.

The rearrangement joins TRBV7-9 to TRBJ2-1, with 11 bases that match TRBD2. CDR1 and CDR2 from the germline V gene are SEHNR and FQNEAQ (reference sequence). With V trimmed by 4 bases and J by 10 bases, 9 bases remained unmatched. The CDR3 consists of 15 residues. The CDR3 loop is CASSSRLAGGGEQFF. CDR3 bases: TGTGCCAGCAGCTCCAGGCTAGCGGGGGGTGGGGAGCAGTTCTTC.

This clone was observed once. This chain uses TRBV4-1 with TRBJ2-1; perhaps TRBD1 as D (6 bases). This CDR3 spans 14 amino acids. V lost 4 bases and J 6 bases, leaving 13 bases between the germline ends. Looked up from germline, CDR1 is MGHRA and CDR2 is YSYEKL. The CDR3 loop reads CASSRGQGSNEQFF. The DNA for the CDR3 is TGCGCCAGCAGCCGGGGGCAGGGTAGCAATGAGCAGTTCTTC.

The J gene is TRBJ2-1, the V gene TRBV13, with 9 bases aligning to TRBD2. With 7 bases clipped from V and 5 bases from J, the junction kept 15 bases outside the gene matches. The CDR3 covers 17 residues. Germline CDR1 reads PRHDT; CDR2 reads FYEKMQ (reference sequence). The CDR3 DNA follows: TGTGCCAGCACACCACCGGCCTCTAGCGGGGAACACAATGAGCAGTTCTTC. It encodes CASTPPASSGEHNEQFF.

This clone has a handful of counts. The chain recombines TRBV6-4 with TRBJ2-3; 8 positions match TRBD2. The V and J ends lost 4 bases and 1 base, in that order; junction bases with no gene match: 13. CDR1 and CDR2 from the germline V gene are MRHNA and SNTAGT. The CDR3 totals 18 residues. The CDR3 protein is CASSVRAGEWLGTDTQYF. The CDR3 DNA reads as TGTGCCAGCAGTGTAAGAGCGGGGGAATGGCTTGGCACAGATACGCAGTATTTT.

The chain recombines TRBV4-1 with TRBJ2-5, with no clear D. Trimming shortened V by 0 bases and J by 1 base, and 6 bases separated the two germline ends. This CDR3 is 14 amino acids long. Germline-derived CDR1 and CDR2 are MGHRA and YSYEKL. In DNA form, the CDR3 reads TGCGCCAGCAGCCAAGATCTCAGCCAAGAGACCCAGTACTTC. Protein sequence: CASSQDLSQETQYF.

This clone was seen a few times. The same CDR3 is also encoded by other DNA sequences in this sample. The rearrangement joins TRBV7-9 to TRBJ2-5; 10 bases match TRBD2. J lost 5 bases, V lost 2 bases, and 2 bases had no gene match. The CDR3 runs 14 residues. Germline values: CDR1 SEHNR, CDR2 FQNEAQ (reference sequence). The CDR3 protein is CASSLSSGGETQYF. DNA for the CDR3: TGTGCCAGCAGCTTAAGTAGCGGGGGGGAGACCCAGTACTTC. Drawing the rest from reference TRBV7-9 and TRBJ2-5, the complete variable domain is DTGVSQNPRHKITKRGQNVTFRCDPISEHNRLYWYRQTLGQGPEFLTYFQNEAQLEKSRLLSDRFSAERPKGSFSTLEIQRTEQGDSAMYLCASSLSSGGETQYFGPGTRLLVL.

This sequence joins TRBV7-2 and TRBJ2-1; D is possibly TRBD2 (5 bases). The CDR3 length is 15 residues. Germline CDR1 is SGHTA and CDR2 is FQGNSA. V was pared by 7 bases and J by 1 base, with 14 bases between. CDR3 nucleotides: TGTGCCAGCACCCCGGACTTAAATTCCTACAATGAGCAGTTCTTC. Its translation: CASTPDLNSYNEQFF.

About this clone: A junction boundary mismatches the germline segment, possibly from a read error. The chain employs TRBV7-7 and TRBJ2-5, with 8 bases lining up with TRBD2. The CDR3 consists of 14 residues. Germline CDR1 is SSHAT and CDR2 is FNYEAQ (reference sequence). In DNA, the CDR3 is TGTGCTAGCAGTGTAGCGGGGTTCCAAGAGACCCAGTACTTC. Translation: CASSVAGFQETQYF.

V usage is TRBV18 and J usage is TRBJ1-4, with 7 bases matching TRBD1. V gave up 0 bases and J gave up 8 bases; unmatched junction bases: 6. The germline V gene has CDR1 KGHSH and CDR2 LQKENI. The length of the CDR3 is 15 residues. The CDR3 nucleotides are TGTGCCAGCTCACCACCGGACAGGCTAGAAGAAAAACTGTTTTTT. This codes for CASSPPDRLEEKLFF. Full variable domain (outside the CDR3, taken from reference TRBV18 and TRBJ1-4): NAGVMQNPRHLVRRRGQEARLRCSPMKGHSHVYWYRQLPEEGLKFMVYLQKENIIDESGMPKERFSAEFPKEGPSILRIQQVVRGDSAAYFCASSPPDRLEEKLFFGSGTQLSVL.

The J gene is TRBJ2-3, the V gene TRBV29-1; D might be TRBD2 (6 bases). Germline CDR1 is SQVTM and CDR2 is ANQGSEA. Trimming took 1 base from V and 3 from J, leaving 8 bases between them. CDR3 length: 13 amino acids. CDR3 DNA sequence: TGCAGCGTTGAAGGACTAGATACAGATACGCAGTATTTT. This sequence encodes CSVEGLDTDTQYF.

The chain carries TRBV4-1 and TRBJ2-7; 8 nucleotides line up with TRBD1. The CDR3 spans 14 residues. Per the germline V gene, CDR1 is MGHRA and CDR2 is YSYEKL. V dropped 3 bases and J dropped 1; count of bases not matched to a gene: 2. As DNA, the CDR3 is TGCGCCAGCAGCCAGGACAGGGAGTCCTACGAGCAGTACTTC. It translates to CASSQDRESYEQYF.

This clone has just a few counts. The V call is TRBV6-1, the J call TRBJ2-7; 7 positions agree with TRBD1. The CDR3 covers 16 residues. Per germline, CDR1 MNHNS and CDR2 SASEGT. V lost 1 base to trimming and J lost 2 bases; unmatched junction nucleotides: 8. The CDR3 region is CASSEGRTGWTYEQYF. DNA of the CDR3: TGTGCCAGCAGTGAAGGTAGGACAGGATGGACCTACGAGCAGTACTTC.